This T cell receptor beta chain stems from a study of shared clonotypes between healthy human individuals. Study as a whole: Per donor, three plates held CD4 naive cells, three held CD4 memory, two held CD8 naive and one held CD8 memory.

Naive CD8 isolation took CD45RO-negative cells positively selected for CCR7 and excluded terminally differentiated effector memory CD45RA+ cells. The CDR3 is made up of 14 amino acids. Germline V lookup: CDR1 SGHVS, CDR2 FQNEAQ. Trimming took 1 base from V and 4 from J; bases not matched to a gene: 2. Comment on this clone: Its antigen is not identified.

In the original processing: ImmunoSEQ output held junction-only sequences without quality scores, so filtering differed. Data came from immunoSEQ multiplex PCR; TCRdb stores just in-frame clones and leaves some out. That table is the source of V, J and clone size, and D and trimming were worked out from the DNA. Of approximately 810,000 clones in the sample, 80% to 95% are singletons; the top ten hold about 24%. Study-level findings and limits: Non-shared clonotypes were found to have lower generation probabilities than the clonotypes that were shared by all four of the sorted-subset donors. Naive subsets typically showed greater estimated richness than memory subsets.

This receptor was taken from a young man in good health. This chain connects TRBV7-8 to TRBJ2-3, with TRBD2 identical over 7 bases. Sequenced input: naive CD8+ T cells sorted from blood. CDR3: CASSLVAGADTQYF. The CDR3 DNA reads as TGTGCCAGCAGCTTAGTTGCGGGAGCAGATACGCAGTATTTT. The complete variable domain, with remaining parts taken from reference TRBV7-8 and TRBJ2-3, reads GAGVSQSPRYKVAKRGQDVALRCDPISGHVSLFWYQQALGQGPEFLTYFQNEAQLDKSGLPSDRFFAERPEGSVSTLKIQRTQQEDSAVYLCASSLVAGADTQYFGPGTRLTVL.